Sequencing of this T cell receptor beta chain was carried out in a study of blood T cell repertoires in COVID-19. At the level of the study: In each case, the material was cDNA or gDNA derived from T cells, B-cell-depleted T cells, or PBMCs.

In the authors' workflow: Amplification of reference gene primers was used by the study to estimate nucleated cell counts. Produced via immunoSEQ multiplex PCR; TCRdb's table is partial and in-frame only. V, J and clone size reflect that table, while D and trimming were determined from the DNA. The data contain 120,000 to 150,000 clones, roughly 79% of them singletons. V was pared by 5 bases and J by 0 bases, with 6 bases of the junction left unmatched. The germline gives CDR1 MDHEN, CDR2 SYDVKM. The CDR3 consists of 15 residues. The receptor comes from a man aged 50 or older with active or convalescent COVID-19. Sequencing was carried out using peripheral blood. J is TRBJ2-7 and V is TRBV28; 8 bases match TRBD2. The CDR3 protein is CASSVSGMSSYEQYF. In nucleotides, the CDR3 is TGTGCCAGCAGTGTTAGCGGGATGAGCTCCTACGAGCAGTACTTC. Based on the CDR3 plus reference TRBV28 and TRBJ2-7, the full variable domain is DVKVTQSSRYLVKRTGEKVFLECVQDMDHENMFWYRQDPGLGLRLIYFSYDVKMKEKGDIPEGYSVSREKKERFSLILESASTNQTSMYLCASSVSGMSSYEQYFGPGTRLTVT.